Listed below are T cell receptor beta chains from one sample, sequenced in a study of molecular identifiers for immune sequencing clone quantification. One entry per CDR3 protein, called by TCRdb with MiXCR from the PCR reads. The data contain a few hundred thousand distinct CDR3 sequences, over 20% of them singletons. The material sequenced was naive CD8+ T cells from blood, with Jurkat cell RNA spiked in. The receptor set was obtained from a human donor in good health. Some libraries in this study had Jurkat cell RNA spiked in. Both conserved end residues are part of each CDR3. A D gene is named only where the DNA matches it firmly. Expanded clones get a size class; other rows say once, few or many, or leave the size out.

D: TRBD2
V: TRBV12-3/TRBV12-4
J: TRBJ2-7
size: many
CDR3: CASSLEAGVLEQYF
DNA: TGTGCCAGCAGTTTAGAGGCGGGAGTGCTCGAGCAGTACTTC

D: .
V: TRBV5-6
J: TRBJ1-3
size: .
CDR3: CASSSEATGNTIYF
DNA: TGTGCCAGCAGCTCGGAGGCGACCGGAAACACCATATATTTT

D: .
V: TRBV19
J: TRBJ1-5
size: many
CDR3: CASSIASGDYQPQHF
DNA: TGTGCCAGTAGTATAGCGTCAGGAGACTATCAGCCCCAGCATTTT

D: TRBD1
V: TRBV7-9
J: TRBJ1-2
size: few
CDR3: CASSSDRGKDYGYTF
DNA: TGTGCCAGCAGCTCAGACAGGGGGAAAGACTATGGCTACACCTTC

D: TRBD2
V: TRBV19
J: TRBJ2-2
size: .
CDR3: CASNRLAGVAGELFF
DNA: TGTGCCAGTAACAGACTAGCGGGAGTAGCCGGGGAGCTGTTTTTT

D: .
V: TRBV5-1
J: TRBJ2-7
size: .
CDR3: CASSPGTDNYEQYF
DNA: TGCGCCAGCAGCCCAGGGACTGACAACTACGAGCAGTACTTC

D: TRBD2
V: TRBV15
J: TRBJ2-1
size: many
CDR3: CATSRPLAGGFGEQFF
DNA: TGTGCCACCAGCAGACCTCTAGCGGGAGGGTTCGGTGAGCAGTTCTTC

D: .
V: TRBV20-1
J: TRBJ1-1
size: many
CDR3: CSARDKENTEAFF
DNA: TGCAGTGCTAGAGATAAGGAGAACACTGAAGCTTTCTTT

D: .
V: TRBV20-1
J: TRBJ1-1
size: .
CDR3: CSAKPQGHTEAFF
DNA: TGCAGTGCTAAACCGCAGGGACACACTGAAGCTTTCTTT

D: .
V: TRBV7-8
J: TRBJ1-1
size: many
CDR3: CASSLDPADTEAFF
DNA: TGTGCCAGCAGCTTAGATCCGGCGGACACTGAAGCTTTCTTT

D: .
V: TRBV29-1
J: TRBJ1-1
size: many
CDR3: CSVGPMVLNTEAFF
DNA: TGCAGCGTGGGCCCGATGGTATTGAACACTGAAGCTTTCTTT

D: .
V: TRBV5-1
J: TRBJ2-1
size: .
CDR3: CASSPTSRGDNEQFF
DNA: TGCGCCAGCAGCCCGACTAGCAGGGGTGACAATGAGCAGTTCTTC

D: .
V: TRBV7-9
J: TRBJ1-3
size: .
CDR3: CASSLVSRSGNTISF
DNA: TGTGCCAGCAGCTTAGTATCCAGATCTGGAAACACCATATCTTTT

D: .
V: TRBV4-1
J: TRBJ1-1
size: many
CDR3: CASSQMWEVNTEAFF
DNA: TGCGCCAGCAGCCAGATGTGGGAGGTGAACACTGAAGCTTTCTTT

D: .
V: TRBV19
J: TRBJ2-3
size: .
CDR3: CASSIDVVGDTQYF
DNA: TGTGCCAGTAGTATAGATGTAGTTGGAGATACGCAGTATTTT